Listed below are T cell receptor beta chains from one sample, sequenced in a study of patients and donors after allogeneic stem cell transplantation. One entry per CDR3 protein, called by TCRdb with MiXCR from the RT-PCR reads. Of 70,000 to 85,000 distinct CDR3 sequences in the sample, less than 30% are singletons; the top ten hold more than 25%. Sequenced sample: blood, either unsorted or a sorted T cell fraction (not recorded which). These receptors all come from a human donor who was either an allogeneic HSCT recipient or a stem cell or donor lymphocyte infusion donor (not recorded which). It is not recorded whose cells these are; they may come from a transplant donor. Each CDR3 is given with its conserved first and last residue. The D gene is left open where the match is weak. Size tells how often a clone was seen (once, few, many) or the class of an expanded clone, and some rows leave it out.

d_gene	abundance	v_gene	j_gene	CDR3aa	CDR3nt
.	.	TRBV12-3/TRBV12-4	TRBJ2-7	CASSFFSYEQYF	TGTGCCAGCAGTTTTTTCTCCTACGAGCAGTACTTC
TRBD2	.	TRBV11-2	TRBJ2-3	CASSPPERGDTDTQYF	TGTGCCAGCAGCCCACCCGAGCGGGGGGACACAGATACGCAGTATTTT
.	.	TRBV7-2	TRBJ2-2	CASSLVSGADGELFF	TGTGCCAGCAGCTTAGTTTCAGGCGCGGACGGGGAGCTGTTTTTT
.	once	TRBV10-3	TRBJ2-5	CAISEVDGETQYF	TGTGCCATCAGTGAGGTGGACGGAGAGACCCAGTACTTC
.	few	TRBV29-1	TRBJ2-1	CSVIQGGGFYNEQFF	TGCAGCGTCATACAAGGGGGAGGTTTCTACAATGAGCAGTTCTTC
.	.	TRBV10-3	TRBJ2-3	CASTTAFFTDTQYF	TGTGCCTCCACTACGGCTTTTTTCACAGATACGCAGTATTTT
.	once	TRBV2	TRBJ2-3	CASSLQGRTDTQYF	TGTGCCAGCAGTCTACAGGGTAGGACAGATACGCAGTATTTT
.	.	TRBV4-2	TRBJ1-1	CASSQVIGFNTEAFF	TGTGCCAGCAGCCAAGTGATTGGGTTCAACACTGAAGCTTTCTTT
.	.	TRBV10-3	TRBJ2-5	CAIGTGKETQYF	TGTGCCATTGGGACGGGGAAAGAGACCCAGTACTTC
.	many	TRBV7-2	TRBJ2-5	CASTSAETQYF	TGTGCCAGCACCTCCGCGGAGACCCAGTACTTC
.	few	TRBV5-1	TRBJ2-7	CASSYGSYEQYF	TGCGCCAGCAGCTACGGCAGCTACGAGCAGTACTTC
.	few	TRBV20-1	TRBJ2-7	CSALDTYEQYF	TGCAGTGCTCTGGATACCTACGAGCAGTACTTC
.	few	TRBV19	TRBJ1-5	CASSTFPNKQPQHF	TGTGCCAGTAGTACGTTTCCGAATAAACAGCCCCAGCATTTT
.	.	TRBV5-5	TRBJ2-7	CASSGRGGEQYF	TGTGCCAGCAGCGGGAGGGGGGGCGAGCAGTACTTC
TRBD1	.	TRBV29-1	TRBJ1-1	CSVEGQENTEAFF	TGCAGCGTTGAGGGACAGGAAAACACTGAAGCTTTCTTT
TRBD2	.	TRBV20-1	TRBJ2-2	CSARRLAGGGAGELFF	TGCAGTGCTAGACGACTAGCGGGAGGAGGGGCCGGGGAGCTGTTTTTT
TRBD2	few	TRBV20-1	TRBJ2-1	CSASAGRANNEQFF	TGCAGTGCTAGCGCCGGGAGGGCCAACAATGAGCAGTTCTTC
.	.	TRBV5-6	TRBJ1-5	CASSFGNNQPQHF	TGTGCCAGCAGCTTCGGGAACAATCAGCCCCAGCATTTT
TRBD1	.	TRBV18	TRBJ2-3	CASSPRTGTTDTQYF	TGTGCCAGCTCACCAAGGACAGGGACCACAGATACGCAGTATTTT
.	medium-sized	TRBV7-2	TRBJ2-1	CASSFHRGTVYNEQFF	TGTGCCAGCAGCTTCCATAGGGGGACGGTCTACAATGAGCAGTTCTTC